These T cell receptor beta chains were read from a single sample in a study of T cell responses to AZD1222 COVID-19 vaccine. Profiling relied on immunoSEQ multiplex PCR, and the TCRdb table lists in-frame clones only, not all of them. The sample carries 150,000 or so clones, around nine tenths recorded once. The sample here was peripheral blood, taken on day 0 of AZD1222 vaccination. These receptors all come from an adult in good health. Both conserved end residues are part of each CDR3. The D gene is left open where the match is weak. A row's size may be missing; if present it is once, few, many or a size class.

D gene,V gene,clone size,J gene,CDR3 DNA,CDR3 protein
TRBD1,TRBV7-9,-,TRBJ1-4,TGTGCCAGCAGATCAAGCAGGGGGACTAATGAAAAACTGTTTTTT,CASRSSRGTNEKLFF
-,TRBV28,-,TRBJ1-1,TGTGCCAGCAGTTTATCTGGACATTCAACTGAAGCTTTCTTT,CASSLSGHSTEAFF
-,TRBV28,once,TRBJ2-3,TGTGCCAGCAGTCCCCCTCTTGGGTTAGGGCCAGATACGCAGTATTTT,CASSPPLGLGPDTQYF
TRBD2,TRBV4-1,-,TRBJ2-7,TGCGCCAGCAGCCACGAACTAGCGCGCGAGCAGTACTTC,CASSHELAREQYF
-,TRBV9,-,TRBJ1-2,TGTGCCAGCGACCCGGGACACCTGTCTAACTATGGCTACACCTTC,CASDPGHLSNYGYTF
-,TRBV27,-,TRBJ2-1,TGTGCCGCCGCAGGGGTTAGAGATGAGCAGTTCTTC,CAAAGVRDEQFF
-,TRBV5-1,-,TRBJ1-4,TGCGCCAGCAGCAACCCACAGGCGACTAATGAAAAACTGTTTTTT,CASSNPQATNEKLFF
-,TRBV5-1,-,TRBJ2-2,TGCGCCAGCAGCTGGGGCAACACCGGGGAGCTGTTTTTT,CASSWGNTGELFF
-,TRBV27,-,TRBJ1-4,TGTGCCAGCAGTTTTCCAGGGGAGCCACTGTTTTTT,CASSFPGEPLFF
TRBD1,TRBV13,-,TRBJ1-3,TGTGCCAGCAGCACACCGGGACAGGGTTCTTCCGATCCGGGAAACACCATATATTTT,CASSTPGQGSSDPGNTIYF
TRBD1,TRBV6-5,-,TRBJ1-2,TGTGCCAGCAGCCTCCCGGGACAGTTTGGCTACACCTTC,CASSLPGQFGYTF
TRBD1,TRBV6-2/TRBV6-3,-,TRBJ2-1,TGTGCCAGCAGTTCCCCGGGACAGGGGTCCAATGAGCAGTTCTTC,CASSSPGQGSNEQFF
-,TRBV27,-,TRBJ2-7,TGTGCCAGCAGCGATGGGGGCTACGAGCAGTACTTC,CASSDGGYEQYF
TRBD2,TRBV11-1,-,TRBJ2-1,TGTGCCAGCAGCTTAGCGCCGGGACTAGCGGGGAGCACCAATGAGCAGTTCTTC,CASSLAPGLAGSTNEQFF
-,TRBV27,-,TRBJ2-2,TGTGCCAGCAGTCCCGGGACATTATCCGGGGAGCTGTTTTTT,CASSPGTLSGELFF
TRBD1,TRBV5-1,-,TRBJ1-1,TGCGCCAGCAGCTTGTTAAGCGGGACAGGGTTGAACACTGAAGCTTTCTTT,CASSLLSGTGLNTEAFF
-,TRBV6-2/TRBV6-3,-,TRBJ2-2,TGTGCCAGCAGTTACTCAGCCACAACCGGGGAGCTGTTTTTT,CASSYSATTGELFF
-,TRBV10-3,-,TRBJ1-2,TGTGCCATCAGGGCTCCACAACAGGGACTTAATGGCTACACCTTC,CAIRAPQQGLNGYTF
TRBD1,TRBV6-5,-,TRBJ2-7,TGTGCCAGCTCTCGGACAGGGCCTTACGAGCAGTACTTC,CASSRTGPYEQYF
-,TRBV27,-,TRBJ1-1,TGTGCCAGCAGTTTCATACCCCATCAGGGAAGGCCGAACACTGAAGCTTTCTTT,CASSFIPHQGRPNTEAFF
-,TRBV27,-,TRBJ1-4,TGTGCCAGCAGTGCCACTAGCGGGGGAGAAAAACTGTTTTTT,CASSATSGGEKLFF
-,TRBV13,-,TRBJ1-1,TGTGCCAGCAGCTTAGCTGACAGCTACACTGAAGCTTTCTTT,CASSLADSYTEAFF
-,TRBV5-1,-,TRBJ1-2,TGCGCCAGCAGTCTGGGAGGGGTGGAGGTCTATGGCTACACCTTC,CASSLGGVEVYGYTF
-,TRBV3-1/TRBV3-2,-,TRBJ1-2,TGTGCCAGCAGCCATGCCGCCGGGCCCCTTTATGGCTACACCTTC,CASSHAAGPLYGYTF
-,TRBV19,-,TRBJ1-2,TGTGCCAGTAGTGCTGATGGACAGCGAGCTAACTATGGCTACACCTTC,CASSADGQRANYGYTF
-,TRBV14,once,TRBJ1-1,TGTGCCAGCAGCCAAGAGAGCCGGGACACTCTCGGGAACACTGAAGCTTTCTTT,CASSQESRDTLGNTEAFF
-,TRBV7-2,once,TRBJ2-1,TGTGCCAGCAGCTTTGATGGGAGTGGAGGGAATGAGCAGTTCTTC,CASSFDGSGGNEQFF
-,TRBV7-8,-,TRBJ2-7,TGTGCCAGCAGCCCCTGGCAGTCGGGATACGAGCAGTACTTC,CASSPWQSGYEQYF
-,TRBV24-1,-,TRBJ2-1,TGTGCCACCAGTGACCTCGGGGGTCATGAGCAGTTCTTC,CATSDLGGHEQFF
-,TRBV5-4,-,TRBJ2-1,TGTGCCAGCAGCTTTTCCCGGTTTTCTAACCACGATGAGCAGTTCTTC,CASSFSRFSNHDEQFF
-,TRBV2,-,TRBJ1-5,TGTGCCAGCAGGGAACAGTTTGATCAGCCCCAGCATTTT,CASREQFDQPQHF
TRBD2,TRBV29-1,-,TRBJ2-2,TGCAGCGGAAGACTAGCGGGAGCCCCGAACACCGGGGAGCTGTTTTTT,CSGRLAGAPNTGELFF
-,TRBV10-3,-,TRBJ1-4,-,CAISEFGSGHEKLFF
-,TRBV9,-,TRBJ1-3,TGTGCCAGCAGCGTGCGGGACGGCTCTGGAAACACCATATATTTT,CASSVRDGSGNTIYF
TRBD1,TRBV11-3,-,TRBJ2-7,TGTGCCAGCAGCTTAGCAGCAGGGGGCTTCTACGAGCAGTACTTC,CASSLAAGGFYEQYF
-,TRBV20-1,-,TRBJ2-4,TGCAGTGCCCTGGGGAAGTACTTC,CSALGKYF
TRBD1,TRBV5-1,-,TRBJ1-2,TGCGCCAGCAGCTGGGGACAGGGGGCTTATGGCTACACCTTC,CASSWGQGAYGYTF
TRBD2,TRBV7-6,-,TRBJ2-2,TGTGCCAGCAGCCTACTAGCGGGGGGGAACACCGGGGAGCTGTTTTTT,CASSLLAGGNTGELFF
-,TRBV10-1,-,TRBJ1-1,TGCGCCAGCAGTGAGTGGGAGTTACTGACGTCCCTCGTTGACGCGTACACTGAAGCTTTCTTT,CASSEWELLTSLVDAYTEAFF
TRBD1,TRBV18,once,TRBJ2-1,TGTGCCAGCTCACCGTCGCCGGGACAGGACCCTGAAGGTTCCTACAATGAGCAGTTCTTC,CASSPSPGQDPEGSYNEQFF
-,TRBV7-8,-,TRBJ1-1,TGTGCCAGCAGCTTAGTTGCGGTTACTGAAGCTTTCTTT,CASSLVAVTEAFF